Below, 21 T cell receptor beta chains from the same sample are listed, as sequenced in a study of early T cells in non-severe SARS-CoV-2 infection. TCRdb used MiXCR to reprocess the 5' RACE reads, holding one entry per CDR3 protein. This table has about 45,000 distinct CDR3 sequences, around 10% appearing once. The specimen was whole blood. The receptors here all came from an adult who was a healthcare worker with PCR-confirmed SARS-CoV-2 infection or an uninfected control (not recorded which).

The chain has TRBV4-2 and TRBJ2-7, with 13 positions matching TRBD2. The CDR3 runs to 15 residues. V was clipped by 3 bases and J by 4 bases; unmatched bases: 3. The germline gives CDR1 LGHNA, CDR2 YNFKEQ. The CDR3 DNA follows: TGTGCCAGCAGCCAGGGACTAGCGGGGCTTTACGAGCAGTACTTC. Translating gives CASSQGLAGLYEQYF.

This clonotype has at least ten counts. The chain employs TRBV28 and TRBJ1-2; D unclear. V was cut by 6 bases and J by 6 bases, with 8 bases left in between. The CDR3 totals 11 residues. Germline CDR1 MDHEN, CDR2 SYDVKM. CDR3 in amino acids: CASSHTNGYTF. DNA for the CDR3: TGTGCCAGCAGCCACACAAATGGCTACACCTTC.

At least ten counts were recorded for this clonotype. V and J are TRBV20-1 and TRBJ2-7; D is uncertain. The length of the CDR3 is 12 residues. Germline CDR1 DFQATT, CDR2 SNEGSKA (reference sequence). Trimming took 3 bases from V and 4 from J, leaving 10 bases between them. The DNA for the CDR3 is TGCAGTGCTAGTCAATTGGAGTACGAGCAGTACTTC. Protein: CSASQLEYEQYF.

This clonotype was found a few times. The chain combines TRBV7-2 with TRBJ2-3, with unresolved D. The CDR3 extends over 13 amino acids. Trimming took off 1 base at V and 2 bases at J, with 4 bases between the two ends. CDR1 SGHTA and CDR2 FQGNSA come from the germline V gene. The CDR3 is CASSLDYTDTQYF. Written as DNA, the CDR3 is TGTGCCAGCAGCTTAGATTACACAGATACGCAGTATTTT. The whole variable domain, remainder taken from reference TRBV7-2 and TRBJ2-3, is GAGVSQSPSNKVTEKGKDVELRCDPISGHTALYWYRQSLGQGLEFLIYFQGNSAPDKSGLPSDRFSAERTGGSVSTLTIQRTQQEDSAVYLCASSLDYTDTQYFGPGTRLTVL.

This clonotype was seen ten or more times. The chain couples TRBV5-4 to TRBJ2-1; 10 bases align to TRBD2. Germline loops: CDR1 SGHNT, CDR2 YYREEE (reference sequence). This CDR3 is 16 amino acids long. Unmatched junction bases numbered 7, after V lost 0 bases and J lost 7 bases. The CDR3 region is CASSLGAGGPLNEQFF. CDR3 nucleotide sequence: TGTGCCAGCAGCTTGGGAGCGGGAGGGCCACTGAATGAGCAGTTCTTC.

This clonotype was observed many times. The chain carries TRBV6-4 and TRBJ2-1; 14 bases fit TRBD2. The CDR3 consists of 15 residues. Trimming took 5 bases from V and 9 from J; bases not matched to a gene: 6. The V gene's germline CDR1 is MRHNA and CDR2 SNTAGT. CDR3 amino acids: CASSSGLAGGGEQFF. As DNA, the CDR3 is TGTGCCAGCAGTTCCGGACTAGCGGGAGGTGGTGAGCAGTTCTTC.

At least ten counts were recorded for this clonotype. The chain links TRBV5-1 to TRBJ2-7, with D unclear. Germline V CDR1 and CDR2: SGHRS, YFSETQ. The CDR3 covers 16 residues. The V end lost 4 bases, the J end lost 3 bases, and 20 bases lay between the germline ends. The CDR3 here is CASSPRRGFPLYEQYF. For the CDR3, the DNA is TGCGCCAGCAGCCCCCGACGTGGTTTCCCCCTCTACGAGCAGTACTTC.

Only a few counts were recorded for this clonotype. The chain links TRBV6-1 to TRBJ2-2; 10 bases align to TRBD2. There are 15 residues in the CDR3. Per the germline V gene, CDR1 is MNHNS and CDR2 is SASEGT. V was clipped by 4 bases and J by 6 bases; unmatched bases: 5. CDR3 residues: CASSAAGGAAGELFF. As DNA, the CDR3 is TGTGCCAGCAGTGCAGCGGGAGGGGCGGCCGGGGAGCTGTTTTTT.

This clonotype was counted at least ten times. J is TRBJ1-5 and V is TRBV6-2 or TRBV6-3, with D possibly matching TRBD1 (5 bases). Germline CDR1 is MNHEY and CDR2 is SVGEGT. The CDR3 has 12 amino acids. Trimming left V 7 bases short and J 5 bases short, with 9 bases between. The CDR3 DNA reads as TGTGCCAGCACGACAGTCGATCAGCCCCAGCATTTT. It specifies CASTTVDQPQHF.

In its sample, this clonotype was seen a few times. This rearrangement joins TRBV28 to TRBJ1-4; 7 bases map to TRBD1. The CDR3 spans 12 residues. Trimming at V came to 7 bases and at J to 5 bases, leaving 1 base not matched to a gene. Germline values: CDR1 MDHEN, CDR2 SYDVKM. The CDR3 nucleotides are TGTGCCAGCAAACAGGGGAATGAAAAACTGTTTTTT. Translating gives CASKQGNEKLFF.

J is TRBJ2-6 and V is TRBV27, with 8 bases matching TRBD2. Germline values: CDR1 MNHEY, CDR2 SMNVEV (reference sequence). V lost 6 bases to trimming and J lost 0 bases; unmatched junction nucleotides: 7. The length of the CDR3 is 17 residues. For the CDR3, the DNA is TGTGCCAGCAGACCCAATAGCGGGAACTCTGGGGCCAACGTCCTGACTTTC. Translated, it gives CASRPNSGNSGANVLTF.

This clonotype was seen at least ten times. The chain recombines TRBV6-2 or TRBV6-3 with TRBJ1-1; no clear D. V gave up 0 bases and J gave up 8 bases, with 10 bases separating them. Germline loops: CDR1 MNHEY, CDR2 SVGEGT. The CDR3 extends over 13 amino acids. CDR3 bases: TGTGCCAGCAGTTACTCTTTCCAGGCCGAAGCTTTCTTT. Protein sequence: CASSYSFQAEAFF.

In its sample, this clonotype was seen a few times. V gene TRBV19 combines with J gene TRBJ2-7; D possibly corresponds to TRBD1 (8 bases). CDR1 LNHDA and CDR2 SQIVND come from the germline V gene (reference sequence). This CDR3 is built from 17 residues. The germline V and J ends were trimmed by 3 bases and 2 bases, with 20 bases remaining between them. The DNA for the CDR3 is TGTGCCAGTAGTATTAAGTTGCGGGGGACAGGTCCCTACGAGCAGTACTTC. It encodes CASSIKLRGTGPYEQYF. The full variable domain, rest sourced from reference TRBV19 and TRBJ2-7, is DGGITQSPKYLFRKEGQNVTLSCEQNLNHDAMYWYRQDPGQGLRLIYYSQIVNDFQKGDIAEGYSVSREKKESFPLTVTSAQKNPTAFYLCASSIKLRGTGPYEQYFGPGTRLTVT.

The chain combines TRBV9 with TRBJ1-3; no clear D gene. This CDR3 region has 13 residues. Germline lookup yields CDR1 SGDLS and CDR2 YYNGEE. V lost 2 bases and J lost 2, with 5 bases in between. Here the CDR3 DNA reads TGTGCCAGCAGCGTGACGGCTGGAAACACCATATATTTT. This encodes CASSVTAGNTIYF.

The chain carries TRBV3-1 and TRBJ2-1, with a weak D call TRBD2 (6 bases). Trimming left V 0 bases short and J 5 bases short, with 20 bases between. Looked up from germline, CDR1 is LGHDT and CDR2 is YNNKEL (reference sequence). This CDR3 spans 18 amino acids. The CDR3 here is CASSQDEVVSGPNNEQFF. The CDR3 nucleotides are TGTGCCAGCAGCCAAGACGAGGTGGTTAGCGGACCTAACAATGAGCAGTTCTTC.

This chain links TRBV7-9 with TRBJ2-7, with D perhaps TRBD2 (5 bases). The V gene's germline CDR1 is SEHNR and CDR2 FQNEAQ (reference sequence). Deletions cut 3 bases from V and 1 base from J, with 13 bases between. The CDR3 totals 15 residues. CDR3 loop: CASSLMASGSYEQYF. CDR3 coding DNA: TGTGCCAGCAGCTTGATGGCATCGGGATCCTACGAGCAGTACTTC.

Ten or more counts support this clonotype. The chain links TRBV7-8 to TRBJ2-5; D possibly matches TRBD1 or TRBD2 (6 bases each). V gave up 6 bases and J gave up 10 bases, with 18 bases separating them. The CDR3 has 13 residues. Per germline, CDR1 SGHVS and CDR2 FQNEAQ. The CDR3 coding sequence is TGTGCCAGCAGAACCGAGGGGGGTAAGGGCCAGTACTTC. This sequence encodes CASRTEGGKGQYF.

This clonotype was counted at least ten times. The V call is TRBV2, the J call TRBJ2-1; 8 positions match TRBD2. Trimming took 2 bases from V and 2 from J; bases not matched to a gene: 2. Germline V gene data show CDR1 as SNHLY and CDR2 as FYNNEI. This CDR3 is 15 amino acids long. In DNA, the CDR3 is TGTGCCAGCAGTGAAATAGCGGGACCCTACAATGAGCAGTTCTTC. Translation gives CASSEIAGPYNEQFF.

There are many counts of this clonotype. The chain has TRBV7-2 and TRBJ2-2; 9 bases line up with TRBD1. The CDR3 runs to 15 residues. The germline gives CDR1 SGHTA, CDR2 FQGNSA. J lost 4 bases, V lost 8 bases, and 8 bases had no gene match. CDR3 nucleotide sequence: TGTGCCAGCGAATGGGGACAGGGTCGCACCGGGGAGCTGTTTTTT. It yields the protein CASEWGQGRTGELFF. Full variable domain (outside the CDR3, taken from reference TRBV7-2 and TRBJ2-2): GAGVSQSPSNKVTEKGKDVELRCDPISGHTALYWYRQSLGQGLEFLIYFQGNSAPDKSGLPSDRFSAERTGGSVSTLTIQRTQQEDSAVYLCASEWGQGRTGELFFGEGSRLTVL.

This clonotype was picked up many times. V is TRBV28 and J is TRBJ2-1, with TRBD1 matching over 9 bases. In germline, CDR1 is MDHEN, CDR2 SYDVKM. The CDR3 length is 15 residues. The V segment lost 2 bases and the J segment 4 bases; nucleotides outside the gene matches: 3. The CDR3 bases are TGTGCCAGCAGTTTAGGGGACAGGGTGTACAATGAGCAGTTCTTC. This gives the protein CASSLGDRVYNEQFF.

The table lists this clonotype with many counts. The CDR3 DNA sequence: TGTGCCAGCAGCCAAGAGGCAGGGCCCTACAATGAGCAGTTCTTC. Protein product: CASSQEAGPYNEQFF. V usage is TRBV4-2 and J usage is TRBJ2-1, with a tentative D call TRBD1 (5 bases). Trimming removed 0 bases at V and 2 bases at J, with 8 bases between. Germline lookup yields CDR1 LGHNA and CDR2 YNFKEQ. CDR3 length: 15 amino acids.